The 23 T cell receptor beta chains given below trace back to one sample, sequenced in a study of PD-1 blockade in classical Hodgkin lymphoma. Relapse after autologous stem cell transplantation occurred in every patient, and brentuximab vedotin exposure varied. Assay: immunoSEQ multiplex PCR; the TCRdb copy retains only in-frame clones and omits some. The sample has about 40,000 clones, around 80% seen once. The specimen was peripheral blood mononuclear cells (PBMCs), collected at baseline. Every receptor here comes from a human donor with classical Hodgkin lymphoma.

The chain recombines TRBV6-5 with TRBJ2-3, with 11 nucleotides matching TRBD2. The CDR3 runs 15 residues. Per the germline V gene, CDR1 is MNHEY and CDR2 is SVGAGI. Unmatched junction bases numbered 6, after V lost 6 bases and J lost 4 bases. This chain's CDR3 is CASSPGLAGSDTQYF. The CDR3 DNA reads TGTGCCAGCAGCCCCGGACTAGCGGGTTCAGATACGCAGTATTTT.

The chain employs TRBV5-1 and TRBJ2-7; maybe TRBD1 (6 bases). This CDR3 has 13 residues. V gave up 3 bases and J gave up 4 bases, with 11 bases separating them. Germline V gene sequence: CDR1 SGHRS, CDR2 YFSETQ. CDR3 amino acids: CASSSSGVYEQYF. The CDR3 DNA reads as TGCGCCAGCAGCTCCTCAGGGGTTTACGAGCAGTACTTC.

This chain links TRBV9 with TRBJ1-5; perhaps TRBD1 as D (6 bases). Germline loops: CDR1 SGDLS, CDR2 YYNGEE. The CDR3 covers 15 residues. V was pared by 0 bases and J by 7 bases, with 14 bases between. In DNA, the CDR3 is TGTGCCAGCAGCGTAGACTTGGGGGCGGGACAGCCCCAGCATTTT. This codes for CASSVDLGAGQPQHF.

This sequence joins TRBV12-5 and TRBJ2-1; unclear D gene. The germline CDR1 and CDR2 sequences are LGHNT and FRNRAP. The CDR3 runs to 14 residues. The V end lost 1 base, the J end lost 6 bases, and 10 bases lay between the germline ends. CDR3 sequence: CASGLGAVTNEQFF. The CDR3, as DNA: TGTGCTAGTGGTTTGGGGGCAGTAACCAATGAGCAGTTCTTC.

Points on this clone: Other DNA sequences in this sample translate to the same CDR3. The V and J genes are TRBV4-3 and TRBJ2-6; tentative D call: TRBD2 (7 bases). Germline V CDR1 and CDR2: LGHNA, YSLEER. The CDR3 length is 16 residues. V lost 0 bases and J lost 4, with 10 bases in between. CDR3 loop: CASSQDRGAGANVLTF. CDR3 bases: TGCGCCAGCAGCCAAGATCGGGGGGCCGGGGCCAACGTCCTGACTTTC.

This chain links TRBV28 with TRBJ1-5, with TRBD1 matching 7 bases. CDR3 length: 14 residues. V lost 8 bases, J lost 3 bases, and 7 bases stayed unmatched. Germline assignment: CDR1 MDHEN and CDR2 SYDVKM. CDR3 in amino acids: CASLQGPFNQPQHF. The CDR3 DNA sequence: TGTGCCAGCCTACAGGGGCCCTTCAATCAGCCCCAGCATTTT.

J is TRBJ2-5 and V is TRBV27; the match to TRBD2 covers 7 bases. Germline trimming cut 7 bases from V and 6 bases from J; bases unmatched to any gene: 8. CDR1 is MNHEY, CDR2 SMNVEV, per germline (reference sequence). There are 13 residues in the CDR3. The CDR3 region has the DNA TGTGCCAGCACCTTGGGGGAGGGGCAGACCCAGTACTTC. This sequence encodes CASTLGEGQTQYF.

This chain uses TRBV5-4 with TRBJ2-5; 10 bases align to TRBD2. The junction had 4 bases not matched to a gene; V was cut back by 4 bases and J by 1 base. The germline gives CDR1 SGHNT, CDR2 YYREEE (reference sequence). This CDR3 comprises 15 residues. CDR3 in amino acids: CASSIGLAAQETQYF. As DNA, the CDR3 is TGTGCCAGCAGCATCGGACTAGCGGCCCAAGAGACCCAGTACTTC.

This clone was counted a few times. This sequence joins TRBV7-2 and TRBJ2-7; TRBD2 matches 12 bases. The V and J ends lost 0 bases and 4 bases, in that order; junction bases with no gene match: 7. CDR3 length equals 17 residues. Germline CDR1 SGHTA, CDR2 FQGNSA. DNA for the CDR3: TGTGCCAGCAGCTTAGCCCTTTCCCTAGCGGGAGGGTACGAGCAGTACTTC. Amino acids: CASSLALSLAGGYEQYF.

This clone appeared a few times. The CDR3 reads CASSGQGAYNTGELFF. The DNA for the CDR3 is TGTGCCAGCAGCGGACAGGGGGCGTACAACACCGGGGAGCTGTTTTTT. The chain couples TRBV7-2 to TRBJ2-2; 11 positions agree with TRBD1. Per germline, CDR1 SGHTA and CDR2 FQGNSA. The CDR3 has 16 amino acids. Germline trimming cut 5 bases from V and 2 bases from J; bases unmatched to any gene: 4.

The chain links TRBV7-9 to TRBJ1-6; TRBD1 matches at 7 bases. The CDR3 is 13 residues long. In germline, CDR1 is SEHNR, CDR2 FQNEAQ (reference sequence). V shed 5 bases, J shed 7 bases, and the junction held 2 bases outside the gene matches. As DNA, the CDR3 is TGTGCCAGCAGCACAGGGGTAAATTCACCCCTCCACTTT. Protein: CASSTGVNSPLHF. The variable domain in full, completed from reference TRBV7-9 and TRBJ1-6, reads DTGVSQNPRHKITKRGQNVTFRCDPISEHNRLYWYRQTLGQGPEFLTYFQNEAQLEKSRLLSDRFSAERPKGSFSTLEIQRTEQGDSAMYLCASSTGVNSPLHFGNGTRLTVT.

The rearrangement uses TRBV7-6 and TRBJ2-3, with a possible D match to TRBD1 (6 bases). The V end was cut by 1 base, the J end by 2 bases, with 13 bases between. Germline V CDR1 and CDR2: SGHVS, FNYEAQ. The CDR3 length is 16 residues. Written as DNA, the CDR3 is TGTGCCAGCAGCTTAGGGACAGCTATTACCACAGATACGCAGTATTTT. Protein sequence: CASSLGTAITTDTQYF.

This chain's CDR3 is CASSLVLAGGHEQFF. DNA of the CDR3: TGTGCCAGCAGCTTAGTACTAGCGGGAGGTCATGAGCAGTTCTTC. This chain connects TRBV7-6 to TRBJ2-1; 12 bases are a match to TRBD2. V shed 1 base, J shed 8 bases, and the junction held 3 bases outside the gene matches. Germline CDR1 and CDR2: SGHVS and FNYEAQ. The CDR3 loop spans 15 amino acids.

The rearrangement joins TRBV6-5 to TRBJ2-6, with TRBD1 as a possible D gene (5 bases). The V gene lost 5 bases and the J gene lost 2 bases, with 10 bases spanning the gap. CDR1 and CDR2 from the germline V gene are MNHEY and SVGAGI. CDR3 length equals 15 residues. The CDR3 loop is CASSLRGTGANVLTF. In nucleotides, the CDR3 is TGTGCCAGCAGTCTAAGGGGTACTGGGGCCAACGTCCTGACTTTC.

The chain combines TRBV19 with TRBJ1-1; TRBD1 matches at 10 bases. Germline CDR1 and CDR2: LNHDA and SQIVND (reference sequence). CDR3 length equals 13 residues. J lost 11 bases, V lost 3 bases, and 6 bases had no gene match. The CDR3 here is CASSIQTGGRAFF. The CDR3 DNA follows: TGTGCCAGTAGTATTCAGACAGGGGGCCGGGCTTTCTTT.

The genes are TRBV6-5 and TRBJ2-1, with no clear D. V was trimmed by 8 bases and J by 2 bases, leaving 10 bases between them. This CDR3 region has 13 residues. Germline V gene data show CDR1 as MNHEY and CDR2 as SVGAGI. This CDR3 reads CASGLRAYNEQFF. In DNA, the CDR3 is TGTGCCAGCGGCTTAAGAGCCTACAATGAGCAGTTCTTC.

V gene TRBV9 combines with J gene TRBJ2-3; unclear D gene. Deletions cut 3 bases from V and 5 bases from J, with 10 bases between. The germline V gene encodes CDR1 SGDLS and CDR2 YYNGEE. This CDR3 has 13 amino acids. The CDR3 nucleotides are TGTGCCAGCAGCGAGACGCTTGGAGATACGCAGTATTTT. Translated, it gives CASSETLGDTQYF.

The genes are TRBV6-5 and TRBJ2-3, with 9 bases matching TRBD2. V dropped 0 bases and J dropped 3; count of bases not matched to a gene: 4. Germline V lookup: CDR1 MNHEY, CDR2 SVGAGI. This CDR3 is 16 amino acids long. The CDR3 coding sequence is TGTGCCAGCAGTTACTCGGGCGGGAGGGGAACAGATACGCAGTATTTT. Amino acid sequence: CASSYSGGRGTDTQYF.

The chain combines TRBV5-6 with TRBJ2-5; TRBD2 matches at 12 bases. Looked up from germline, CDR1 is SGHDT and CDR2 is YYEEEE. With 3 bases clipped from V and 2 bases from J, the junction kept 11 bases outside the gene matches. This CDR3 is built from 18 residues. CDR3 residues: CASSSGTSGYISQETQYF. The CDR3 DNA reads as TGTGCCAGCAGCTCCGGGACTAGCGGGTACATTTCTCAAGAGACCCAGTACTTC.

The V gene is TRBV18, the J gene TRBJ1-3, with 10 bases fitting TRBD1. This CDR3 comprises 16 residues. Germline trimming cut 3 bases from V and 2 bases from J; bases unmatched to any gene: 4. Germline V gene data show CDR1 as KGHSH and CDR2 as LQKENI. The chain's CDR3 is CASSPTGTGAGNTIYF. CDR3 nucleotides: TGTGCCAGCTCACCCACCGGGACAGGGGCTGGAAACACCATATATTTT.

This clone was picked up a small number of times. This chain joins TRBV10-2 and TRBJ2-1; D gene uncertain. The germline V gene has CDR1 WSHSY and CDR2 SAAADI. Trimming took off 3 bases at V and 10 bases at J, with 16 bases between the two ends. The CDR3 sequence is 14 residues long. The CDR3, as DNA: TGCGCCAGCAGTGATCCTACGTACCGGAAAGAGCAGTTCTTC. This gives the protein CASSDPTYRKEQFF.

This clone is medium-sized within its sample. J is TRBJ2-3 and V is TRBV5-1; D gene unclear. The CDR3 extends over 14 amino acids. V dropped 4 bases and J dropped 2 bases, with 11 bases sitting between them. CDR1 is SGHRS, CDR2 YFSETQ, per germline. The CDR3 bases are TGCGCCAGCAGCATCGGGCAACACACAGATACGCAGTATTTT. It encodes CASSIGQHTDTQYF.

The gene calls are TRBV7-2 and TRBJ2-7; D tentatively fits TRBD1 or TRBD2 (6 bases each). Trimming removed 7 bases from V and 8 bases from J, with 21 bases in between. This CDR3 has 14 amino acids. CDR1 and CDR2 (germline): SGHTA, FQGNSA. CDR3 protein: CASTTGGDRYQQYF. The CDR3, as DNA: TGTGCCAGCACCACCGGGGGCGACCGTTACCAGCAGTACTTC.